The 23 T cell receptor beta chains below come from one sample, sequenced in a study of blood T cell repertoires in COVID-19. Clones were sequenced by immunoSEQ multiplex PCR, and TCRdb holds only the in-frame ones, with some missing. Among more than 95,000 clones, around four fifths were seen once, and the ten largest hold approximately 7%. The sample taken for sequencing was peripheral blood. The receptors shown here come from an older man with active or convalescent COVID-19.

This clone was found once. The chain has TRBV29-1 and TRBJ2-3, with 10 bases identical to TRBD2. J lost 0 bases, V lost 7 bases, and 4 bases had no gene match. This CDR3 comprises 14 residues. Germline V CDR1 and CDR2: SQVTM, ANQGSEA. The DNA of the CDR3 is TGCAGCGACCTTAGCGGGGGGAGCACAGATACGCAGTATTTT. It codes for CSDLSGGSTDTQYF.

V gene TRBV28 combines with J gene TRBJ2-3, with D tentatively TRBD1 (6 bases). Germline CDR1 reads MDHEN; CDR2 reads SYDVKM. V was shortened by 6 bases and J by 2 bases, with 12 bases between the two germline ends. The CDR3 runs to 14 residues. CDR3 sequence (DNA): TGTGCCAGCAGGGACAGCCACTTCACAGATACGCAGTATTTT. It translates to CASRDSHFTDTQYF.

The chain combines TRBV20-1 with TRBJ2-3; 11 nucleotides match TRBD2. This CDR3 is 15 amino acids long. The V gene's germline CDR1 is DFQATT and CDR2 SNEGSKA (reference sequence). After removal of 3 bases from V and 3 bases from J, the junction contained 5 bases not matched to a gene. The CDR3 DNA reads as TGCAGTGCTAGTTCCGGGACTAGCGGTACAGATACGCAGTATTTT. Its translation: CSASSGTSGTDTQYF.

This clone was seen a single time. The chain links TRBV4-3 to TRBJ2-1; D call uncertain. Trimming took off 0 bases at V and 1 base at J, with 7 bases between the two ends. CDR1 and CDR2 (germline): LGHNA, YSLEER. The CDR3 has 15 amino acids. The CDR3 DNA sequence: TGCGCCAGCAGCCAAGAGTGGCAGTCCTACAATGAGCAGTTCTTC. Protein: CASSQEWQSYNEQFF.

The chain is built from TRBV10-3 and TRBJ2-7; D might be TRBD2 (5 bases). Germline V gene lookup returns CDR1 ENHRY and CDR2 SYGVKD. V lost 6 bases and J 4 bases, leaving 19 bases between the germline ends. The CDR3 spans 15 residues. Written as DNA, the CDR3 is TGTGCCATCAGAGGGAGCGGTAGGGAAATTTACGAGCAGTACTTC. It translates to CAIRGSGREIYEQYF.

This chain uses TRBV28 with TRBJ1-2; 9 bases are shared with TRBD1. The ends lost 6 bases at V and 3 bases at J; junction bases unmatched: 5. The CDR3 is 14 residues long. Per the germline V gene, CDR1 is MDHEN and CDR2 is SYDVKM. The CDR3 sequence is CASRGQGFYYGYTF. The CDR3 nucleotides are TGTGCCAGCAGGGGACAGGGTTTCTACTATGGCTACACCTTC.

V is TRBV4-1 and J is TRBJ2-7; D is undetermined. The CDR3 length is 14 residues. Trimming pared 3 bases from V and 2 bases from J, leaving 11 bases between. Germline CDR1 and CDR2: MGHRA and YSYEKL. The CDR3 reads CASSQSLTTYEQYF. The CDR3 nucleotides are TGCGCCAGCAGCCAGTCCCTAACTACCTACGAGCAGTACTTC.

The chain combines TRBV5-1 with TRBJ2-5; TRBD2 agrees at 16 bases. Germline CDR1 SGHRS, CDR2 YFSETQ. The CDR3 runs to 19 residues. J was trimmed by 1 base and V by 3 bases; bases with no gene match: 9. The CDR3 region is CASSWGTSGRAVAQETQYF. CDR3 coding DNA: TGCGCCAGCAGCTGGGGGACTAGCGGGAGGGCCGTTGCCCAAGAGACCCAGTACTTC.

This clone was found a few times. The rearrangement links TRBV5-6 to TRBJ1-2, with a possible D match to TRBD1 (5 bases). Between the trimmed V and J ends, which lost 2 bases and 3 bases, there was a span of 8 bases. The CDR3 runs 13 residues. Germline-derived CDR1 and CDR2 are SGHDT and YYEEEE. The CDR3 DNA sequence: TGTGCCAGCAGCTTAAGACAGCACTATGGCTACACCTTC. This encodes CASSLRQHYGYTF.

This chain uses TRBV29-1 with TRBJ2-3, with 7 bases fitting TRBD2. Germline V gives CDR1 SQVTM, CDR2 ANQGSEA. The CDR3 is made up of 13 amino acids. With 4 bases clipped from V and 3 bases from J, the junction kept 4 bases outside the gene matches. The DNA of the CDR3 is TGCAGCGTTGGGGGAGGGGCTACAGATACGCAGTATTTT. It yields the protein CSVGGGATDTQYF.

The V gene is TRBV25-1, the J gene TRBJ2-3; TRBD2 might be the D (7 bases). Trimming removed 0 bases at V and 4 bases at J, with 14 bases between. CDR1 and CDR2 from the germline V gene are MGHDK and SYGVNS. This CDR3 has 16 residues. The CDR3 region is CASSEYGGGGADTQYF. The CDR3 nucleotides read TGTGCCAGCAGTGAATATGGCGGGGGCGGGGCAGATACGCAGTATTTT.

This chain uses TRBV11-3 with TRBJ2-3; 7 bases agree with TRBD2. Germline lookup yields CDR1 SGHNT and CDR2 YENEEA. There are 17 residues in the CDR3. The ends lost 0 bases at V and 3 bases at J; junction bases unmatched: 9. This chain's CDR3 is CASSLESSSGATDTQYF. DNA for the CDR3: TGTGCCAGCAGCTTAGAAAGTTCGAGCGGGGCTACAGATACGCAGTATTTT.

The chain is built from TRBV12-5 and TRBJ1-1, with a weak D call TRBD1 (5 bases). CDR3 length: 14 amino acids. V was clipped by 7 bases and J by 0 bases, with 12 bases between them. Germline loops: CDR1 LGHNT, CDR2 FRNRAP. CDR3 loop: CASASWGLNTEAFF. DNA for the CDR3: TGTGCTAGTGCCTCCTGGGGCTTGAACACTGAAGCTTTCTTT. Full variable domain (outside the CDR3, taken from reference TRBV12-5 and TRBJ1-1): DARVTQTPRHKVTEMGQEVTMRCQPILGHNTVFWYRQTMMQGLELLAYFRNRAPLDDSGMPKDRFSAEMPDATLATLKIQPSEPRDSAVYFCASASWGLNTEAFFGQGTRLTVV.

V and J are TRBV11-3 and TRBJ1-1, with D hard to call. Germline loops: CDR1 SGHNT, CDR2 YENEEA. This CDR3 spans 15 amino acids. Trimming pared 2 bases from V and 3 bases from J, leaving 13 bases between. The CDR3 nucleotides are TGTGCCAGCAGCTTAATGTACAGCATAGACACTGAAGCTTTCTTT. Its translation: CASSLMYSIDTEAFF.

The rearrangement links TRBV7-9 to TRBJ2-5, with a tentative D call TRBD1 (5 bases). The CDR3 is 15 residues long. Germline V gives CDR1 SEHNR, CDR2 FQNEAQ (reference sequence). Trimming left V 2 bases short and J 0 bases short, with 10 bases between. DNA of the CDR3: TGTGCCAGCAGCTTAAGGCAGGGCTACCAAGAGACCCAGTACTTC. Its protein product is CASSLRQGYQETQYF. Looking up the rest from reference TRBV7-9 and TRBJ2-5 gives the full variable domain: DTGVSQNPRHKITKRGQNVTFRCDPISEHNRLYWYRQTLGQGPEFLTYFQNEAQLEKSRLLSDRFSAERPKGSFSTLEIQRTEQGDSAMYLCASSLRQGYQETQYFGPGTRLLVL.

V usage is TRBV5-1 and J usage is TRBJ1-1; TRBD1 is a possible D gene (6 bases). The CDR3 sequence is 14 residues long. V was shortened by 3 bases and J by 1 base, with 10 bases between the two germline ends. Germline CDR1 is SGHRS and CDR2 is YFSETQ. CDR3 DNA sequence: TGCGCCAGCAGCTACTCCAGGGGGAACACTGAAGCTTTCTTT. As protein: CASSYSRGNTEAFF.

V and J are TRBV5-1 and TRBJ2-7, with 11 positions matching TRBD1. Trimming removed 3 bases from V and 2 bases from J; junction bases left unmatched: 1. CDR3 length: 14 amino acids. Germline assignment: CDR1 SGHRS and CDR2 YFSETQ. The CDR3 spells CASSWGQGAYEQYF. The DNA of the CDR3 is TGCGCCAGCAGCTGGGGACAGGGGGCCTACGAGCAGTACTTC.

The chain has TRBV6-5 and TRBJ2-1; D ambiguous. Germline V CDR1 and CDR2: MNHEY, SVGAGI. V was shortened by 2 bases and J by 12 bases, with 8 bases between the two germline ends. This CDR3 spans 11 amino acids. The DNA of the CDR3 is TGTGCCAGCAGTTACGCAACGGTGCAGTTCTTC. Amino acids: CASSYATVQFF.

The table lists this clone with a count of one. This chain links TRBV6-2 or TRBV6-3 with TRBJ2-3; D is uncertain. This CDR3 contains 16 residues. Germline CDR1 reads MNHEY; CDR2 reads SVGEGT. V was clipped by 2 bases and J by 1 base, with 13 bases between them. CDR3 loop: CASSYPGETRTDTQYF. The CDR3 DNA sequence: TGTGCCAGCAGTTACCCTGGAGAGACCCGCACAGATACGCAGTATTTT.

V usage is TRBV7-2 and J usage is TRBJ2-7; 7 bases are shared with TRBD2. Germline-derived CDR1 and CDR2 are SGHTA and FQGNSA. V trimming: 4 bases; J trimming: 0 bases; junction bases outside the gene matches: 6. The length of the CDR3 is 15 residues. In nucleotides, the CDR3 is TGTGCCAGCAGCTCCCCGGGGGGACGCTCCTACGAGCAGTACTTC. It translates to CASSSPGGRSYEQYF.

The V call is TRBV2, the J call TRBJ2-7; perhaps TRBD2 as D (7 bases). The germline V and J ends were trimmed by 3 bases and 4 bases, with 13 bases remaining between them. The length of the CDR3 is 14 residues. Germline lookup yields CDR1 SNHLY and CDR2 FYNNEI. The CDR3 loop is CASSDGRGGYEQYF. CDR3 nucleotides: TGTGCCAGCAGTGACGGAAGGGGGGGTTACGAGCAGTACTTC.

V and J are TRBV7-6 and TRBJ2-7; 10 bases fit TRBD1. V dropped 5 bases and J dropped 6; count of bases not matched to a gene: 10. The V gene's germline CDR1 is SGHVS and CDR2 FNYEAQ. This CDR3 contains 15 residues. The DNA of the CDR3 is TGTGCCAGCAGCCCTGGGACAGGGGCAAGGGGCGAGCAGTACTTC. This translates into CASSPGTGARGEQYF.

The gene calls are TRBV19 and TRBJ2-7; TRBD1 agrees at 8 bases. The CDR3 spans 15 residues. The germline CDR1 and CDR2 sequences are LNHDA and SQIVND (reference sequence). The trim removed 3 bases at V and 3 bases at J, leaving 7 bases unmatched. CDR3 amino acids: CASSMMGQAIYEQYF. The DNA of the CDR3 is TGTGCCAGTAGTATGATGGGACAGGCGATCTACGAGCAGTACTTC.